The following is a T cell receptor (beta chain) sequence with its context. The length of the CDR3 is 14 residues. The table came from immunoSEQ multiplex PCR; TCRdb's copy has only in-frame clones and leaves some out. The sample has over 200,000 clones, about 87% seen once. This record belongs to a study of blood T cell repertoires in COVID-19. About the research overall: Researchers got acute and convalescent COVID-19 samples from the United States, Italy and Spain.

Specimen: peripheral blood. This chain connects TRBV21-1 to TRBJ2-5; the table's D call, TRBD2, was not checked against the DNA. TRBV21-1 is listed as a pseudogene. This receptor was obtained from a man aged 60-69 years who had recovered from COVID-19. The CDR3 nucleotides are TGTGCCAGCGGGGGAGCGGGGGGGCGAGAGACCCAGTACTTC. Amino acids: CASGGAGGRETQYF.